These 10 T cell receptor beta chains originate from one sample sequenced in a study of cytomegalovirus exposure and HLA in healthy donors. TCRdb keeps only in-frame clones here, not all; method: immunoSEQ multiplex PCR. This table holds about 170,000 clones, approximately 87% found once. The material sequenced was PBMCs. The receptors were gathered from a woman younger than 45 in good health and CMV-seronegative.

This clone has a single count. The V gene is TRBV19, the J gene TRBJ1-1, with no clear D. From germline, CDR1 is LNHDA and CDR2 SQIVND (reference sequence). This CDR3 contains 11 residues. V dropped 4 bases and J dropped 10 bases, with 10 bases sitting between them. CDR3 DNA: TGTGCCAGTAGTAACGGACGCGTAGCTTTCTTT. Encoded protein: CASSNGRVAFF.

V usage is TRBV5-4 and J usage is TRBJ2-3; the match to TRBD1 covers 7 bases. CDR3 length: 16 amino acids. With 2 bases clipped from V and 3 bases from J, the junction kept 9 bases outside the gene matches. Germline V gene lookup returns CDR1 SGHNT and CDR2 YYREEE (reference sequence). For the CDR3, the DNA is TGTGCCAGCAGCTTCATGTCAGGGGGTGGGACAGATACGCAGTATTTT. Amino acid sequence: CASSFMSGGGTDTQYF.

V gene TRBV5-3 combines with J gene TRBJ2-1; tentatively, D is TRBD1 (6 bases). TRBV5-3 is assigned to the ORF class and has an uncertain function. The CDR3 spans 17 residues. The V end was cut by 4 bases, the J end by 9 bases, with 26 bases between. This chain's CDR3 is CARSRSPGTRDVSEQFF. In DNA form, the CDR3 reads TGTGCCAGAAGCCGTTCCCCTGGGACAAGGGATGTGAGTGAGCAGTTCTTC.

The chain uses TRBV18 and TRBJ2-7; TRBD1 matches 9 bases. V was pared by 6 bases and J by 2 bases, with 5 bases of the junction left unmatched. The CDR3 is made up of 14 amino acids. Germline V CDR1 and CDR2: KGHSH, LQKENI. The CDR3 DNA follows: TGTGCCAGCTCCCTAGGGACAGGGACCTACGAGCAGTACTTC. It yields the protein CASSLGTGTYEQYF.

This chain joins TRBV18 and TRBJ2-1; TRBD1 might be the D (5 bases). The germline V gene has CDR1 KGHSH and CDR2 LQKENI. Between the trimmed V and J ends, which lost 2 bases and 3 bases, there was a span of 14 bases. This CDR3 is built from 16 residues. CDR3 nucleotides: TGTGCCAGCTCACCAGAGAAGGACATTGGCTACAATGAGCAGTTCTTC. Encoded protein: CASSPEKDIGYNEQFF.

The J gene is TRBJ1-1, the V gene TRBV6-5; D perhaps matches TRBD1 (5 bases). CDR1 MNHEY and CDR2 SVGAGI come from the germline V gene. Trimming stripped 6 bases from V and 5 bases from J, with 10 bases between. This CDR3 spans 12 amino acids. The CDR3 DNA follows: TGTGCCAGCAGACGCAAGGGGACTGAAGCTTTCTTT. Its protein product is CASRRKGTEAFF.

V is TRBV7-3 and J is TRBJ1-3, with 8 nucleotides matching TRBD1. Germline CDR1 is SGHTA and CDR2 is FQGTGA. The CDR3 extends over 14 amino acids. V lost 5 bases and J lost 4; bases outside the gene matches: 4. In DNA, the CDR3 is TGTGCCAGCAGCCAAACAGGGGGAGGAAACACCATATATTTT. It translates to CASSQTGGGNTIYF.

V gene TRBV28 combines with J gene TRBJ1-4; no definite D call. This CDR3 comprises 14 residues. In germline, CDR1 is MDHEN, CDR2 SYDVKM. Trimming removed 3 bases at V and 2 bases at J, with 7 bases between. CDR3 in amino acids: CASSFGVTNEKLFF. The DNA for the CDR3 is TGTGCCAGCAGTTTCGGGGTGACTAATGAAAAACTGTTTTTT. The whole variable domain, remainder taken from reference TRBV28 and TRBJ1-4, is DVKVTQSSRYLVKRTGEKVFLECVQDMDHENMFWYRQDPGLGLRLIYFSYDVKMKEKGDIPEGYSVSREKKERFSLILESASTNQTSMYLCASSFGVTNEKLFFGSGTQLSVL.

The chain links TRBV25-1 to TRBJ1-2; 9 nucleotides agree with TRBD1. Looked up from germline, CDR1 is MGHDK and CDR2 is SYGVNS. This CDR3 comprises 16 residues. The trim removed 3 bases at V and 4 bases at J, leaving 9 bases unmatched. DNA of the CDR3: TGTGCCAGCAGTGATAGAACAGGGGGCGATGGCTATGGCTACACCTTC. The encoded protein is CASSDRTGGDGYGYTF.

This chain connects TRBV10-3 to TRBJ2-1, with TRBD2 matching 12 bases. This CDR3 region has 16 residues. The trim removed 2 bases at V and 9 bases at J, leaving 8 bases unmatched. Per germline, CDR1 ENHRY and CDR2 SYGVKD. CDR3: CAISERLAGASFEQFF. The DNA of the CDR3 is TGTGCCATCAGTGAGAGACTAGCGGGAGCGTCCTTTGAGCAGTTCTTC.